This TCR beta chain emerged from a study of cytomegalovirus exposure and HLA in healthy donors. Study context: Of the donors genotyped, about 390 in all, about 82% fell in the Caucasian-associated ancestry cluster. Study-wide findings and caveats: Reportedly, TCR beta sequences accurately predicted HLA-A and HLA-B alleles in most subjects. As a later analysis showed, a missense DCLRE1C variant was linked to trimming of TCR beta V- and J-genes. Sequencing depth across donors, presence/absence analyses assumed, was roughly uniform.

To note about this clone: Antigen: not known.

Both 60 Vbeta primers and 13 Jbeta primers went into the PCR. Here immunoSEQ multiplex PCR was the method, and the copy in TCRdb shows in-frame clones only, minus some. The table records about 160,000 clones, about 80% of them present only once. V dropped 0 bases and J dropped 1 base, with 9 bases sitting between them. This CDR3 has 15 residues. Per germline, CDR1 SGHAT and CDR2 FQNNGV. The material sequenced was PBMCs. The receptor was isolated from a woman between 45 and 65 years old in good health and CMV-seropositive. The genes are TRBV11-2 and TRBJ2-5; TRBD1 is a possible D gene (6 bases). The CDR3 nucleotides read TGTGCCAGCAGCTTAGAGGGGGCGGTCCAAGAGACCCAGTACTTC. As protein: CASSLEGAVQETQYF.